This TCR beta chain was recovered during a study of blood T cell repertoires in COVID-19. The overall study: COVID-19 samples, acute and convalescent, were from the United States, Italy and Spain.

Generated by immunoSEQ multiplex PCR, the TCRdb table keeps only in-frame clones and is missing some. The data show approximately 220,000 clones, 87% seen once. The participants were between roughly 18 and 100 years old and came from fewer than 25 US areas. Participants were placed into cohorts based on the clinical history they reported. The V gene lost 1 base and the J gene lost 7 bases, with 16 bases spanning the gap. The CDR3 consists of 16 residues. Germline V gives CDR1 LGHNT, CDR2 FRNRAP. This chain connects TRBV12-5 to TRBJ1-4; D is possibly TRBD1 (6 bases). The TCR originated in a woman younger than 45 with acute COVID-19. The source material was PBMCs or T cells enriched from blood (not recorded which). CDR3 loop: CASGLAQGYDTEKLFF. The CDR3 DNA is TGTGCTAGTGGTTTGGCCCAGGGGTATGATACTGAAAAACTGTTTTTT.